These 32 T cell receptor beta chains share one sample of origin, sequenced in a study of blood T cell repertoires in COVID-19. Assay: immunoSEQ multiplex PCR; the TCRdb copy retains only in-frame clones and omits some. The table has about 210,000 clones, 70% to 90% seen once. The sample comprised PBMCs or T cells enriched from blood (not recorded which). These receptors were obtained from a man aged 25-45 years who had recovered from COVID-19.

The V gene is TRBV2, the J gene TRBJ1-5; TRBD1 matches at 8 bases. CDR3 length: 12 residues. The V and J ends lost 8 bases and 6 bases, in that order; junction bases with no gene match: 3. Germline assignment: CDR1 SNHLY and CDR2 FYNNEI. CDR3 amino acids: CASDRGGQPQHF. In nucleotides, the CDR3 is TGTGCCAGCGACAGGGGAGGTCAGCCCCAGCATTTT.

The chain links TRBV3-1 (or the pseudogene TRBV3-2) to TRBJ2-2; D not certain. Trimming stripped 6 bases from V and 6 bases from J, with 14 bases between. Germline assignment: CDR1 LGHDT and CDR2 YNNKEL (reference sequence). The CDR3 spans 14 residues. CDR3 nucleotides: TGTGCCAGCAGAGAGGCAGTTGAGGCCGGGGAGCTGTTTTTT. Amino acid sequence: CASREAVEAGELFF.

Note on this clone: Other DNA sequences in this sample translate to the same CDR3. The V gene is TRBV30, the J gene TRBJ1-5; no clear D gene. The V end was cut by 0 bases, the J end by 6 bases, with 6 bases between. There are 12 residues in the CDR3. The germline V gene encodes CDR1 GTSNPN and CDR2 SVGIG (reference sequence). CDR3 sequence (DNA): TGTGCCTGGAGTGTACGGGGTCAGCCCCAGCATTTT. Its protein is CAWSVRGQPQHF.

V and J are TRBV4-3 and TRBJ2-1; 8 nucleotides agree with TRBD1. CDR3 size: 16 residues. The junction had 8 bases not matched to a gene; V was cut back by 0 bases and J by 7 bases. The germline CDR1 and CDR2 sequences are LGHNA and YSLEER. CDR3 in DNA: TGCGCCAGCAGCCAAGATCATGCCAGGGGGCAAAATGAGCAGTTCTTC. The encoded protein is CASSQDHARGQNEQFF.

The chain has TRBV5-1 and TRBJ2-5; D is uncertain. Trimming removed 0 bases at V and 3 bases at J, with 12 bases between. Germline-derived CDR1 and CDR2 are SGHRS and YFSETQ. The CDR3 runs to 15 residues. The DNA of the CDR3 is TGCGCCAGCAGCTTGGGGGTAGTGGCGGAAGAGACCCAGTACTTC. Its protein is CASSLGVVAEETQYF.

The V call is TRBV7-9, the J call TRBJ2-1; D is possibly TRBD1 (6 bases). CDR3 length equals 16 residues. Germline CDR1 and CDR2: SEHNR and FQNEAQ (reference sequence). V was clipped by 5 bases and J by 4 bases, with 18 bases between them. For the CDR3, the DNA is TGTGCCAGCAGCCACCAGACAGGTCCCTTTTACAATGAGCAGTTCTTC. Protein sequence: CASSHQTGPFYNEQFF.

V is TRBV3-1 (or the pseudogene TRBV3-2) and J is TRBJ1-1; 8 nucleotides agree with TRBD1. CDR1 and CDR2 (germline): LGHDT, YNNKEL (reference sequence). The trim removed 5 bases at V and 5 bases at J, leaving 10 bases unmatched. This CDR3 has 15 amino acids. The CDR3 coding sequence is TGTGCCAGCAGCACTTTGTCAGGGGGCGCAACTGAAGCTTTCTTT. This encodes CASSTLSGGATEAFF.

CDR3 loop: CASSLGLGGEQFF. CDR3 coding DNA: TGCGCCAGCAGCTTGGGACTCGGGGGTGAGCAGTTCTTC. V usage is TRBV5-1 and J usage is TRBJ2-1; possibly TRBD2 for D (6 bases). This CDR3 contains 13 residues. The germline V gene encodes CDR1 SGHRS and CDR2 YFSETQ. V lost 0 bases to trimming and J lost 9 bases, with 10 bases between them.

V usage is TRBV6-5 and J usage is TRBJ2-1, with 10 bases fitting TRBD2. Looked up from germline, CDR1 is MNHEY and CDR2 is SVGAGI. With V trimmed by 10 bases and J by 5 bases, 5 bases remained unmatched. The CDR3 runs to 13 residues. The chain's CDR3 is CANGLADDNEQFF. The DNA of the CDR3 is TGTGCCAACGGACTAGCGGACGACAATGAGCAGTTCTTC.

The V gene is TRBV9, the J gene TRBJ2-3; D remains ambiguous. CDR1 SGDLS and CDR2 YYNGEE come from the germline V gene. The CDR3 is made up of 13 amino acids. V was shortened by 0 bases and J by 2 bases, with 4 bases between the two germline ends. CDR3 in amino acids: CASSVAFTDTQYF. The DNA of the CDR3 is TGTGCCAGCAGCGTAGCGTTCACAGATACGCAGTATTTT.

The chain combines TRBV11-2 with TRBJ2-2; 11 bases agree with TRBD2. The CDR3 runs to 16 residues. Germline V CDR1 and CDR2: SGHAT, FQNNGV. Losses at the gene ends were 5 bases for V and 2 bases for J; bases not matched to a gene: 4. The CDR3 DNA reads as TGTGCCAGCAGCCTCCTAGCGGGGGGTAACACCGGGGAGCTGTTTTTT. Translation gives CASSLLAGGNTGELFF.

This chain links TRBV27 with TRBJ2-3; the D gene is possibly TRBD2 (5 bases). Deletions cut 8 bases from V and 0 bases from J, with 12 bases between. The CDR3 covers 14 residues. The germline V gene encodes CDR1 MNHEY and CDR2 SMNVEV (reference sequence). In DNA form, the CDR3 reads TGTGCCAGCCAGGAACTAGGAAGCACAGATACGCAGTATTTT. Amino acids: CASQELGSTDTQYF.

CDR3 loop: CATRAISNQPQHF. The CDR3 DNA follows: TGTGCCACCAGAGCGATTAGCAATCAGCCCCAGCATTTT. J is TRBJ1-5 and V is TRBV6-5; D is unclear. Germline CDR1 MNHEY, CDR2 SVGAGI. Between the trimmed V and J ends, which lost 10 bases and 0 bases, there was a span of 10 bases. The CDR3 has 13 residues.

The V call is TRBV6-1, the J call TRBJ2-7, with TRBD2 as a possible D gene (6 bases). There are 15 residues in the CDR3. V was clipped by 2 bases and J by 2 bases, with 13 bases between them. From germline, CDR1 is MNHNS and CDR2 SASEGT. DNA for the CDR3: TGTGCCAGCAGTGAACCGGGAGAGGAAACCTACGAGCAGTACTTC. Protein: CASSEPGEETYEQYF.

This chain joins TRBV5-1 and TRBJ1-4; weak D call: TRBD1 (6 bases). This CDR3 contains 15 residues. Germline CDR1 reads SGHRS; CDR2 reads YFSETQ. V dropped 4 bases and J dropped 5 bases, with 15 bases sitting between them. The CDR3 is CASSVLTGPNEKLFF. DNA for the CDR3: TGCGCCAGCAGCGTTCTGACAGGTCCAAATGAAAAACTGTTTTTT. Supplemented by reference TRBV5-1 and TRBJ1-4, the full variable domain reads KAGVTQTPRYLIKTRGQQVTLSCSPISGHRSVSWYQQTPGQGLQFLFEYFSETQRNKGNFPGRFSGRQFSNSRSEMNVSTLELGDSALYLCASSVLTGPNEKLFFGSGTQLSVL.

Here the CDR3 DNA reads TGTGCCACCAGTGAAGCGGGAGGCCCAGATACGCAGTATTTT. As protein: CATSEAGGPDTQYF. The V and J genes are TRBV24-1 and TRBJ2-3, with TRBD2 matching over 9 bases. V shed 4 bases and J 4 bases; nucleotides not matched to a gene: 2. Germline lookup yields CDR1 KGHDR and CDR2 SFDVKD. The CDR3 covers 14 residues.

This clone was counted a single time. The V gene is TRBV28, the J gene TRBJ2-3; TRBD1 matches at 7 bases. Germline V gives CDR1 MDHEN, CDR2 SYDVKM. V lost 3 bases, J lost 2 bases, and 8 bases stayed unmatched. This CDR3 spans 16 amino acids. The CDR3 sequence is CASSFQDRVYTDTQYF. CDR3 in DNA: TGTGCCAGCAGTTTCCAAGACAGGGTGTACACAGATACGCAGTATTTT.

V gene TRBV19 combines with J gene TRBJ2-2; TRBD1 might be the D (6 bases). The CDR3 is 15 residues long. CDR1 is LNHDA and CDR2 is SQIVND in the germline V gene (reference sequence). V was shortened by 6 bases and J by 4 bases, with 15 bases between the two germline ends. The CDR3 DNA reads TGTGCCAGTAGGGTGACAGGCTTGACCACCGGGGAGCTGTTTTTT. Translated, it gives CASRVTGLTTGELFF.

This sequence joins TRBV27 and TRBJ1-5; 8 bases agree with TRBD1. The germline gives CDR1 MNHEY, CDR2 SMNVEV (reference sequence). With 5 bases clipped from V and 4 bases from J, the junction kept 19 bases outside the gene matches. The CDR3 has 19 amino acids. DNA for the CDR3: TGTGCCAGCAGTCCAACACCGAAAATCGACAGGGGTAGAAATCAGCCCCAGCATTTT. Its protein product is CASSPTPKIDRGRNQPQHF.

This clone was picked up one time. This chain connects TRBV12-3 or TRBV12-4 to TRBJ1-4; TRBD1 might be the D (6 bases). The CDR3 totals 13 residues. Between the trimmed V and J ends, which lost 6 bases and 5 bases, there was a span of 10 bases. This chain's CDR3 is CASSPGQNEKLFF. In DNA form, the CDR3 reads TGTGCCAGCAGCCCGGGACAAAATGAAAAACTGTTTTTT.

The chain joins TRBV19 to TRBJ2-1; 8 bases line up with TRBD2. The J segment lost 4 bases and the V segment lost 5 bases, leaving 10 bases of the junction unmatched. The germline gives CDR1 LNHDA, CDR2 SQIVND (reference sequence). The CDR3 is 16 amino acids. CDR3 loop: CASSWVSGDKYNEQFF. DNA of the CDR3: TGTGCCAGTAGTTGGGTTAGCGGGGACAAATACAATGAGCAGTTCTTC.

CDR3 coding DNA: TGTGCCAGCAGACGACAATCTGGGGCCAACGTCCTGACTTTC. This encodes CASRRQSGANVLTF. The rearrangement joins TRBV6-5 to TRBJ2-6, with D uncertain. The CDR3 covers 14 residues. CDR1 is MNHEY and CDR2 is SVGAGI in the germline V gene. V was trimmed by 6 bases and J by 1 base, leaving 7 bases between them.

The chain is built from TRBV6-9 and TRBJ2-2, with D possibly TRBD1 on 5 matching bases. This CDR3 region has 15 residues. Trimming took 2 bases from V and 5 from J, leaving 12 bases between them. Germline CDR1 MNHGY, CDR2 SVAAGI. The CDR3 is CASSYGAGATGELFF. As DNA, the CDR3 is TGTGCCAGCAGTTATGGGGCAGGTGCTACCGGGGAGCTGTTTTTT.

The chain recombines TRBV30 with TRBJ1-4; a weak D match, TRBD1 (6 bases). The CDR3 is made up of 13 amino acids. The ends were cut back, 4 bases at V and 2 bases at J, with 8 bases in the middle. Germline V CDR1 and CDR2: GTSNPN, SVGIG (reference sequence). Here the CDR3 reads CAWNRATNEKLFF. The CDR3, as DNA: TGTGCCTGGAACAGGGCCACTAATGAAAAACTGTTTTTT.

This clone was recorded only once. This chain connects TRBV7-9 to TRBJ2-7, with 10 nucleotides matching TRBD1. The CDR3 is 16 amino acids. J lost 3 bases, V lost 4 bases, and 9 bases had no gene match. CDR1 and CDR2 from the germline V gene are SEHNR and FQNEAQ (reference sequence). The CDR3 sequence: CASSSDYRDRGYEQYF. In DNA, the CDR3 is TGTGCCAGCAGCTCGGACTACCGGGACAGGGGCTACGAGCAGTACTTC.

The chain combines TRBV19 with TRBJ1-6; TRBD1 is a possible D gene (5 bases). The CDR3 runs to 14 residues. CDR1 and CDR2 from the germline V gene are LNHDA and SQIVND (reference sequence). Deletions cut 3 bases from V and 7 bases from J, with 10 bases between. The CDR3 nucleotides read TGTGCCAGTAGTATCCCAGGGATGAATTCACCCCTCCACTTT. This sequence encodes CASSIPGMNSPLHF.

This chain links TRBV18 with TRBJ1-1; 9 nucleotides agree with TRBD1. CDR1 is KGHSH and CDR2 is LQKENI in the germline V gene. The CDR3 consists of 15 residues. V lost 5 bases to trimming and J lost 8 bases; unmatched junction nucleotides: 12. This CDR3 reads CASSKGTGGASEAFF. The CDR3 DNA reads TGTGCCAGCTCAAAAGGAACAGGGGGCGCTTCCGAAGCTTTCTTT.

DNA of the CDR3: TGTGCCAGCAGTAGCCCCCAGGGAGGGATCTACGAGCAGTACTTC. This translates into CASSSPQGGIYEQYF. This chain connects TRBV28 to TRBJ2-7; 7 bases are shared with TRBD2. Germline-derived CDR1 and CDR2 are MDHEN and SYDVKM. The CDR3 runs 15 residues. J gave up 3 bases and V 5 bases, and 10 bases lay outside the gene matches.

The rearrangement joins TRBV10-2 to TRBJ2-5; possible D gene TRBD2, 5 bases. This CDR3 has 12 residues. CDR1 is WSHSY, CDR2 SAAADI, per germline. V was clipped by 0 bases and J by 10 bases, with 9 bases between them. The CDR3 sequence is CASSESEGDQYF. The CDR3 DNA sequence: TGCGCCAGCAGTGAGTCAGAGGGAGACCAGTACTTC.

The rearrangement uses TRBV7-9 and TRBJ2-7; 11 positions agree with TRBD1. The germline V gene has CDR1 SEHNR and CDR2 FQNEAQ (reference sequence). V lost 5 bases and J lost 5; bases outside the gene matches: 5. This CDR3 is 14 amino acids long. CDR3 coding DNA: TGTGCCAGCAGCCCCGGGACAGGGGGGGACGAGCAGTACTTC. This gives the protein CASSPGTGGDEQYF.

Notes on this clone: The junction departs from the called germline gene at one end, perhaps through a read error. The rearrangement uses TRBV13 and TRBJ2-1, with 10 positions matching TRBD2. The CDR3 is 15 residues long. Per the germline V gene, CDR1 is PRHDT and CDR2 is FYEKMQ (reference sequence). The CDR3 sequence is CASSLGLADYNEQFF. The CDR3 region has the DNA TGTGCCAGCAGCCTAGGACTAGCGGATTACAATGAGCAGTTCTTC.

This clone appeared many times. V is TRBV5-3 and J is TRBJ1-1; no definite D call. TRBV5-3 is designated an ORF whose function remains uncertain. The CDR3 runs 15 residues. Trimming took off 6 bases at V and 0 bases at J, with 15 bases between the two ends. CDR3 DNA sequence: TGTGCCAGAACCGCGGCGGGAGCGTTGAACACTGAAGCTTTCTTT. Amino acid sequence: CARTAAGALNTEAFF.